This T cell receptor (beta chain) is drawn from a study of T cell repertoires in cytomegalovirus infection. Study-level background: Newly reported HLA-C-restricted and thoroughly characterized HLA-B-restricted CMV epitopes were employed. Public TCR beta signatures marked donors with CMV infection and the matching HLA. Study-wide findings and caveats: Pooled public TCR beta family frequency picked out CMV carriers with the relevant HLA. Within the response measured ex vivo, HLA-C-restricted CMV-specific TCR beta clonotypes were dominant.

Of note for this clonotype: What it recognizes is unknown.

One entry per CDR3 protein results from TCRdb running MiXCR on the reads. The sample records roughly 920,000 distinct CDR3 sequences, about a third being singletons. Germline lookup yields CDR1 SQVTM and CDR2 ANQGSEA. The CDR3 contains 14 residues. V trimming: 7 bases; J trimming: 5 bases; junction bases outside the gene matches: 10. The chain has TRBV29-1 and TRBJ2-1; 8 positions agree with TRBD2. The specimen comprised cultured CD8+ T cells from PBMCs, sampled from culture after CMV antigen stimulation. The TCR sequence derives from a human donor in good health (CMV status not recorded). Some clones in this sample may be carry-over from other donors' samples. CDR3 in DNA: TGCAGCGCACTGCGGGGGGCCGGGGACAATGAGCAGTTCTTC. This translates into CSALRGAGDNEQFF.